One sample yielded the 7 T cell receptor beta chains listed below, sequenced in a study of T cell responses to AZD1222 COVID-19 vaccine (dated by TCRdb to the early 2020s). The library was made by the immunoSEQ multiplex PCR assay. Imported from immuneACCESS, the table was reduced by TCRdb to in-frame sequences with V and J called. These copies leave out some clones; in studies compared against another copy, an unresolved V gene accounts for under half, and the cause of the remainder is not known. This sample holds about 190,000 clones; 90% to 95% were observed only once. The ten largest account for roughly 9.8% of the sample. The time point label on this specimen signifies: baseline before first vaccination. The sample was peripheral blood, taken on day 0 of AZD1222 vaccination. These receptors came from an adult in good health.

This clone is a singleton in its sample. The rearrangement uses TRBV2 and TRBJ2-7; TRBD2 matches at 8 bases. This CDR3 comprises 15 residues. The V gene's germline CDR1 is SNHLY and CDR2 FYNNEI. The V and J ends lost 4 bases and 4 bases, in that order; junction bases with no gene match: 9. The CDR3 nucleotides are TGTGCCAGCAGTGCCCCGCGGGGGGCGGGGTACGAGCAGTACTTC. It encodes CASSAPRGAGYEQYF. The full variable domain, with the rest looked up from reference TRBV2 and TRBJ2-7, is EPEVTQTPSHQVTQMGQEVILRCVPISNHLYFYWYRQILGQKVEFLVSFYNNEISEKSEIFDDQFSVERPDGSNFTLKIRSTKLEDSAMYFCASSAPRGAGYEQYFGPGTRLTVT.

For the CDR3, the DNA is TGTGCCAGCAGCTTAAGGCGGGAGTCTCTCGAGCAGTACTTC. Translating gives CASSLRRESLEQYF. The V gene is TRBV11-1, the J gene TRBJ2-7; 7 nucleotides align to TRBD2. The ends lost 2 bases at V and 6 bases at J; junction bases unmatched: 7. Germline V lookup: CDR1 SGHAT, CDR2 FQDESV (reference sequence). This CDR3 is built from 14 residues. The complete variable domain, with remaining parts taken from reference TRBV11-1 and TRBJ2-7, reads EAEVAQSPRYKITEKSQAVAFWCDPISGHATLYWYRQILGQGPELLVQFQDESVVDDSQLPKDRFSAERLKGVDSTLKIQPAELGDSAMYLCASSLRRESLEQYFGPGTRLTVT.

The genes are TRBV6-1 and TRBJ2-7, with 9 bases identical to TRBD1. The CDR3 extends over 16 amino acids. Per the germline V gene, CDR1 is MNHNS and CDR2 is SASEGT. V gave up 1 base and J gave up 5 bases; unmatched junction bases: 9. CDR3 residues: CASSEGGTGGIHEQYF. The DNA of the CDR3 is TGTGCCAGCAGTGAAGGTGGAACAGGGGGCATCCACGAGCAGTACTTC.

This chain uses TRBV2 with TRBJ1-1; TRBD1 is a possible D gene (5 bases). Looked up from germline, CDR1 is SNHLY and CDR2 is FYNNEI. This CDR3 comprises 14 residues. Trimming pared 4 bases from V and 6 bases from J, leaving 15 bases between. CDR3 residues: CASSGWGLRAEAFF. The CDR3, as DNA: TGTGCCAGCAGTGGGTGGGGACTCAGGGCTGAAGCTTTCTTT. The entire variable domain, with the rest obtained from reference TRBV2 and TRBJ1-1, is as follows: EPEVTQTPSHQVTQMGQEVILRCVPISNHLYFYWYRQILGQKVEFLVSFYNNEISEKSEIFDDQFSVERPDGSNFTLKIRSTKLEDSAMYFCASSGWGLRAEAFFGQGTRLTVV.

This clone was found once. This sequence joins TRBV3-1 (or the pseudogene TRBV3-2) and TRBJ1-4, with D possibly being TRBD1 (6 bases). The CDR3 sequence is 13 residues long. V was pared by 0 bases and J by 15 bases, with 14 bases between. Germline V CDR1 and CDR2: LGHDT, YNNKEL (reference sequence). CDR3 sequence (DNA): TGTGCCAGCAGCCAAGATCCCGACAGGCCGGTGTTTTTT. Its translation is CASSQDPDRPVFF.

V usage is TRBV3-1 (or the pseudogene TRBV3-2) and J usage is TRBJ1-2; D uncertain. Germline CDR1 and CDR2: LGHDT and YNNKEL (reference sequence). The germline V and J ends were trimmed by 0 bases and 7 bases, with 12 bases remaining between them. The CDR3 is made up of 14 amino acids. CDR3 sequence: CASSQDNQGGGYTF. As DNA, the CDR3 is TGTGCCAGCAGCCAAGATAACCAAGGAGGTGGCTACACCTTC.

This chain joins TRBV6-1 and TRBJ2-2; 9 positions match TRBD2. V dropped 4 bases and J dropped 2; count of bases not matched to a gene: 5. The CDR3 extends over 16 amino acids. The germline CDR1 and CDR2 sequences are MNHNS and SASEGT. The CDR3 sequence is CASSGPSGINTGELFF. DNA for the CDR3: TGTGCCAGCAGTGGCCCTAGCGGGATCAACACCGGGGAGCTGTTTTTT.